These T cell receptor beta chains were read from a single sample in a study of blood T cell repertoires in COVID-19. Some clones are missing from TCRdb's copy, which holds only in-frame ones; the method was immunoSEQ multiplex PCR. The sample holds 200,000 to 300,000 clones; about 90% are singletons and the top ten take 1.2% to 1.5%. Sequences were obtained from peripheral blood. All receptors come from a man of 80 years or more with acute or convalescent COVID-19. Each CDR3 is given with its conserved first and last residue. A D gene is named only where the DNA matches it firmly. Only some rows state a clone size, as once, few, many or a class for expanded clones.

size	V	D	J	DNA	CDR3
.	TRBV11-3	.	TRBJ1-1	TGTGCCAGCAGCTTAGACGGTATGAACACTGAAGCTTTCTTT	CASSLDGMNTEAFF
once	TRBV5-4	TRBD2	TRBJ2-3	TGTGCCAGCAGCAAAACCCCGGGACTAGCGGAGAAGAGCACAGATACGCAGTATTTT	CASSKTPGLAEKSTDTQYF
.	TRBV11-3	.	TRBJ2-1	TGTGCCAGCAGCTTAGGAAGCGGTTTGAGCTCCTACAATGAGCAGTTCTTC	CASSLGSGLSSYNEQFF
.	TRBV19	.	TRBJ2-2	TGTGCCAGTAGTATGATAAGGGGAGGCACCGGGGAGCTGTTTTTT	CASSMIRGGTGELFF
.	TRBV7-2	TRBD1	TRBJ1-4	TGTGCCAGCAGCTCCAGGGACAGAGATGAAAAACTGTTTTTT	CASSSRDRDEKLFF
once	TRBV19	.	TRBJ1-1	TGTGCCAGTAGTATAGAGCACAGTTCCACTGAAGCTTTCTTT	CASSIEHSSTEAFF
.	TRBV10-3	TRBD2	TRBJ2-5	TGTGCCATCAGTGGGAAAGGGACTAGCGGCTCCGAAGGGGAGACCCAGTACTTC	CAISGKGTSGSEGETQYF
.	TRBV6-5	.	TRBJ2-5	TGTGCCAGCAGTTTAATCAGGGACCAAGAGACCCAGTACTTC	CASSLIRDQETQYF
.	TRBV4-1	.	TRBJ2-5	TGCGCCAGCAGCCAAGAAAGGCAGGCCCAAAGAGAGACCCAGTACTTC	CASSQERQAQRETQYF
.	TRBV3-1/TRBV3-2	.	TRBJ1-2	TGTGCCAGCTCCATGACGGCGGACTTGGGGGGGACCTTC	CASSMTADLGGTF
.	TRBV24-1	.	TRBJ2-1	TGTGCCACCAGTGAGACTAGTTACAATGAGCAGTTCTTC	CATSETSYNEQFF
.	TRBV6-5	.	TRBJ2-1	TGTGCCAGCAGAACAGGAGGGTACAATGAGCAGTTCTTC	CASRTGGYNEQFF
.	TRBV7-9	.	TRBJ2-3	TGTGCCAGCAGCCTCATATCCGGGGGGCCCACAGATACGCAGTATTTT	CASSLISGGPTDTQYF
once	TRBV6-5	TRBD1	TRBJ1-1	TGTGCCAGCACCGGACAGGCTCTTATGAACACTGAAGCTTTCTTT	CASTGQALMNTEAFF
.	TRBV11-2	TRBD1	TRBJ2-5	TGTGCCAGCAGCTCGCGACAGGGTAGGGAGACCCAGTACTTC	CASSSRQGRETQYF
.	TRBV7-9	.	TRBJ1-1	TGTGCCAGCAGCTGGACAGAAAACACTGAAGCTTTCTTT	CASSWTENTEAFF
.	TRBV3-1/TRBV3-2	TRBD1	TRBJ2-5	TGTGCCAGCAGCCGACAGGGGTGGGAGACCCAGTACTTC	CASSRQGWETQYF
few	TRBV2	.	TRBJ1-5	TGTGCCAGCAGTGAGGATCAGGGATTCTGGCAGCCCCAGCATTTT	CASSEDQGFWQPQHF
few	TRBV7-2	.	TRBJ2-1	TGTGCCAGCAACCGCGGGGGCCCCTCCTACAATGAGCAGTTCTTC	CASNRGGPSYNEQFF
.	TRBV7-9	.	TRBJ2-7	TGTGCCAGCAGCCCGAGCTCCTACGAGCAGTACTTC	CASSPSSYEQYF
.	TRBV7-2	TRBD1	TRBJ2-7	TGTGCCAGCAGCCTCACCGGGACAGGGAGGAGAGAGCAGTACTTC	CASSLTGTGRREQYF
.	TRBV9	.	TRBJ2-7	TGTGCCAGCAGCCAGGGTTCCAGGGCCTCCTACGAGCAGTACTTC	CASSQGSRASYEQYF
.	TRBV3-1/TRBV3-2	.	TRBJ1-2	TGTGCCAGCAGCCAAGGCAGGGCCCCACATGGCTACACCTTC	CASSQGRAPHGYTF
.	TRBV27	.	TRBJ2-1	TGTGCCAGCAGTACCCGAAGAGGTGTGGGAGACGGCTACAATGAGCAGTTCTTC	CASSTRRGVGDGYNEQFF
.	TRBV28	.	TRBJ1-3	TGTGCCAGCAGTCCTCCCATACAGGGCTCTGGAAACACCATATATTTT	CASSPPIQGSGNTIYF
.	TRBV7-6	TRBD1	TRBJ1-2	TGTGCCAGCAGCCTAGGACAGGGTGGGAGCTATGGCTACACCTTC	CASSLGQGGSYGYTF